The clone carrying this T cell receptor (beta chain) was counted a few times. Antigen specificity is unknown. The CDR3 runs 11 residues. Between the trimmed V and J ends, which lost 3 bases and 5 bases, there was a span of 4 bases. Germline V gene lookup returns CDR1 SQVTM and CDR2 ANQGSEA. These data originate in a study of blood T cells in healthy people across ages. A J-beta primer mix and a sample-barcoded 5' primer were used in a second PCR of about 7 to 12 cycles. Every cDNA molecule carried a tag from a template-switch adaptor bearing 12 random nucleotides. TCRdb processed the 5' RACE reads anew with MiXCR; each CDR3 protein has one entry. The sample lists 780,000 or so distinct CDR3 sequences, around 25% occurring once. General study results and limits: Donor CMV status was unknown, possibly confounding expanded clonotype changes.

The same sample was also studied in work on T cells of mothers and their children. That paper states: The people who donated were a few healthy Caucasian mothers and their six children.

Sequenced input: blood. The chain recombines TRBV29-1 with TRBJ1-4; D unresolved. The clonotype originates from a boy younger than 18 in good health. CDR3 sequence reads: CSVEQNEKLFF. CDR3 coding DNA: TGCAGCGTTGAGCAAAATGAAAAACTGTTTTTT.